Presented here are 23 T cell receptor beta chains from one specimen sequenced in a study of tumor-infiltrating lymphocytes in primary liver carcinoma. The roughly 19-32 mg bulk tissue piece was not sorted before simultaneous RNA and DNA extraction. A constant-region primer primed TCR beta cDNA synthesis from 450 to 550 ng of total RNA. Employing slightly modified ARM-PCR, three nested multiplex PCR rounds were run, and these gave rise to the TCR beta libraries. In the first two PCR rounds, TRBV1-TRBV30 forward primers were paired with a C-beta reverse primer, and each round lasted roughly 10 cycles. TCRdb re-derived calls from the multiplex PCR reads in MiXCR, one entry per CDR3 protein. The data show 100,000 or so distinct CDR3 sequences, around 84% seen once. Sequencing was carried out using liver tumor tissue from sampling region 3. The subset denotes: tumor region T3, left-lateral pole. The receptors stem from a man aged 40-49 years with primary liver carcinoma and hepatitis B virus infection.

Within the sample, this clonotype is medium-sized (0.01 to 0.1%). The rearrangement joins TRBV14 to TRBJ2-6; D is ambiguous. The germline gives CDR1 SGHDN, CDR2 FVKESK. V dropped 1 base and J dropped 2 bases, with 6 bases sitting between them. This CDR3 region has 15 residues. CDR3 in DNA: TGTGCCAGCAGCCAAGGCGCAGCTGGGGCCAACGTCCTGACTTTC. Its translation: CASSQGAAGANVLTF.

This chain links TRBV5-1 with TRBJ2-1, with 13 nucleotides matching TRBD2. The CDR3 is made up of 16 amino acids. Germline loops: CDR1 SGHRS, CDR2 YFSETQ. After removal of 4 bases from V and 14 bases from J, the junction contained 15 bases not matched to a gene. The CDR3 DNA is TGCGCCAGCAGCACGCTCGGACTAGCGGGAGCAAATGGGAAGTTCTTC. Protein sequence: CASSTLGLAGANGKFF.

This clonotype was found once. One end of the junction is discordant with germline, which a read error may explain. J is TRBJ2-2 and V is TRBV6-6; tentatively, D is TRBD1 (5 bases). Germline-derived CDR1 and CDR2 are MNHNY and SVGAGI (reference sequence). This CDR3 has 18 amino acids. DNA for the CDR3: TGTGTCAGCAGTTACTCCCTGGGCCAAGGGGTTGCCACCGGGGAGCTGTTTTTT. Translated: CVSSYSLGQGVATGELFF.

In regard to this clonotype: Without the conserved terminal phenylalanine or tryptophan, this CDR3 likely stems from a read error. This chain links TRBV6-6 with TRBJ2-7; 8 bases are shared with TRBD2. The CDR3 length is 14 residues. Looked up from germline, CDR1 is MNHNY and CDR2 is SVGAGI (reference sequence). With V trimmed by 7 bases and J by 4 bases, 9 bases remained unmatched. CDR3 region: CASTYVREGYEQYL. The CDR3 DNA is TGTGCCAGCACTTATGTACGGGAGGGTTACGAGCAGTACTTA.

The chain combines TRBV21-1 with TRBJ2-7; TRBD1 reflects the table's D call only, with no check against the DNA. TRBV21-1 is termed a pseudogene. The CDR3 is made up of 18 amino acids. For the CDR3, the DNA is TGTGCCAGCAGCCCACCGAATCTCTCAGGGGCGGGCTCCTACGAGCAGAACTTC. Residues: CASSPPNLSGAGSYEQNF.

Comment on this clonotype: One end of the junction is discordant with germline, which a read error may explain. This chain uses TRBV29-1 with TRBJ1-2; D is undetermined. The CDR3 extends over 13 amino acids. Germline V gene data show CDR1 as SQVTM and CDR2 as ANQGSEA. In nucleotides, the CDR3 is TGCAGCATTGAATTAGCCGAGTTCTATGGCTACACCTTC. As protein: CSIELAEFYGYTF. Filled out from reference TRBV29-1 and TRBJ1-2, the complete variable domain reads SAVISQKPSRDICQRGTSLTIQCQVDSQVTMMFWYRQQPGQSLTLIATANQGSEATYESGFVIDKFPISRPNLTFSTLTVSNMSPEDSSIYLCSIELAEFYGYTFGSGTRLTVV.

This clonotype was observed a single time. One junction end does not reproduce the germline sequence, and a read error may be involved. CDR3 amino acids: CASKKGEGRRETQHF. The CDR3 DNA is TGTGCCAGCAAAAAAGGGGAGGGGAGGAGAGAGACCCAGCACTTC. This chain connects TRBV28 to TRBJ2-5, with 7 bases aligning to TRBD2. The CDR3 is made up of 15 amino acids. CDR1 is MDHEN and CDR2 is SYDVKM in the germline V gene.

A word on this clonotype: Lacking the conserved final phenylalanine or tryptophan, this CDR3 likely reflects a read error. The chain is built from TRBV28 and TRBJ2-2; D tentatively reads TRBD1 or TRBD2 (5 bases each). Germline-derived CDR1 and CDR2 are MDHEN and SYDVKM. This CDR3 spans 16 amino acids. CDR3 protein: CASSFSGPLGTGKLFY. The CDR3 nucleotides read TGTGCCAGCAGTTTTTCGGGACCCTTGGGGACCGGGAAGCTGTTTTAT.

This clonotype was counted only a few times. Mismatch with germline at one junction end may stem from a read error. This rearrangement joins TRBV11-3 to TRBJ1-1, with D possibly TRBD1 on 5 matching bases. Germline CDR1 and CDR2: SGHNT and YENEEA. This CDR3 contains 13 residues. CDR3 coding DNA: TGTGTCAGCAGCTTAGGCTTCGACAGTGAAGCTTTCTTT. Residues: CVSSLGFDSEAFF.

The V and J genes are TRBV6-6 and TRBJ1-5; the D gene is possibly TRBD1 (6 bases). Germline assignment: CDR1 MNHNY and CDR2 SVGAGI (reference sequence). There are 18 residues in the CDR3. Trimming cost V 1 base and J 4 bases, with 20 bases left between them. CDR3 sequence: CASSYFDPNGGLNQPQHF. DNA for the CDR3: TGTGCCAGCAGTTACTTCGATCCGAATGGGGGGCTAAATCAGCCCCAGCATTTT.

Concerning this clonotype: Sequence at one end of the junction differs from germline and may be a read error. This chain links TRBV25-1 with TRBJ2-5, with a tentative D call TRBD2 (5 bases). Germline V gene lookup returns CDR1 MGHDK and CDR2 SYGVNS. The CDR3 extends over 15 amino acids. In nucleotides, the CDR3 is TGTCCCAGCACCCCCCCGAGCGGACTCCAAGAGACCCAGTACTTC. Its translation: CPSTPPSGLQETQYF.

For this clonotype: The CDR3 does not close with the conserved phenylalanine or tryptophan, likely indicating a read error. The chain combines TRBV6-5 with TRBJ2-5; 7 bases match TRBD1. The germline V gene encodes CDR1 MNHEY and CDR2 SVGAGI. CDR3 length: 14 residues. Trimming took 6 bases from V and 3 from J; bases not matched to a gene: 7. The CDR3 loop is CASSQQGWKETQYL. CDR3 bases: TGTGCCAGCAGCCAACAGGGGTGGAAAGAGACCCAGTACTTA.

This clonotype was seen a few times. Since a much larger clone is just one base distant, this may be a read error. The rearrangement uses TRBV7-8 and TRBJ2-1; TRBD1 aligns across 8 bases. Per germline, CDR1 SGHVS and CDR2 FQNEAQ. The CDR3 is 11 residues long. The DNA of the CDR3 is TGTGTCAGCAGCCCTGGACAGGGTCTATTCTTC. Its translation is CVSSPGQGLFF.

For this clonotype: Its ends do not fully match the called genes, so a read error is possible. The rearrangement uses TRBV6-5 and TRBJ2-3; 7 bases agree with TRBD2. This CDR3 comprises 15 residues. Per the germline V gene, CDR1 is MNHEY and CDR2 is SVGAGI. CDR3 in amino acids: CANSEGSGPADTQYF. Here the CDR3 DNA reads TGTGCCAACAGTGAAGGTAGCGGGCCCGCAGATACGCAGTATTTT.

About this clonotype itself: Without the conserved terminal phenylalanine or tryptophan, this CDR3 likely stems from a read error. It is unclear where the CDR3 begins or ends on the DNA, so no DNA is shown, and the CDR3 is as TCRdb lists it. The chain combines TRBV6-2 or TRBV6-3 with TRBJ2-7; TRBD1, the table's D call, lacks a check against the DNA. Germline V gives CDR1 MNHEY, CDR2 SVGEGT. The CDR3 has 14 residues if both end residues are counted. CDR3 protein: CASSLRDRAHELYY.

Remarks on this clonotype: Germline and junction disagree at one end, which may indicate a read error. The chain combines TRBV7-3 with TRBJ2-1, with D hard to call. The CDR3 length is 14 residues. Germline loops: CDR1 SGHTA, CDR2 FQGTGA. CDR3: CASSLPGIVNEHFF. The DNA for the CDR3 is TGTGCCAGCAGCTTACCGGGTATCGTAAATGAGCACTTCTTC.

In the case of this clonotype: At one of its ends the junction is not consistent with the germline gene, which may arise from a read error. This chain uses TRBV19 with TRBJ1-1; tentative D call: TRBD1 (6 bases). Looked up from germline, CDR1 is LNHDA and CDR2 is SQIVND (reference sequence). The CDR3 consists of 14 residues. CDR3 nucleotides: TGTGCCACTAGTATTAGGGGGGCGAGAGCTGAAGCTTTCTTT. It translates to CATSIRGARAEAFF.

Regarding this clonotype: Relative to the germline gene, one junction end is altered; a read error may explain this. V gene TRBV4-2 combines with J gene TRBJ2-7; D remains unclear. This CDR3 spans 12 amino acids. Looked up from germline, CDR1 is LGHNA and CDR2 is YNFKEQ. This CDR3 is CAGSQEAHNQYF. DNA for the CDR3: TGTGCCGGCAGCCAAGAGGCCCACAATCAGTACTTC.

The CDR3: CASSADQETQYF. CDR3 in DNA: TGTGCCAGCAGTGCTGACCAAGAGACCCAGTACTTC. The chain joins TRBV5-4 to TRBJ2-5; no firm D call. This CDR3 has 12 amino acids. The V gene lost 5 bases and the J gene lost 0 bases, with 5 bases spanning the gap. Germline V gives CDR1 SGHNT, CDR2 YYREEE (reference sequence). The entire variable domain, with the rest obtained from reference TRBV5-4 and TRBJ2-5, is as follows: ETGVTQSPTHLIKTRGQQVTLRCSSQSGHNTVSWYQQALGQGPQFIFQYYREEENGRGNFPPRFSGLQFPNYSSELNVNALELDDSALYLCASSADQETQYFGPGTRLLVL.

Worth noting for this clonotype: One junction end does not reproduce the germline sequence, and a read error may be involved. The chain carries TRBV29-1 and TRBJ2-1, with D perhaps TRBD2 (6 bases). This CDR3 has 14 amino acids. Germline lookup yields CDR1 SQVTM and CDR2 ANQGSEA. Here the CDR3 DNA reads TGCAGTCACCGTAGTAGCGGAGACTACAATGGGCAGTTCTTC. Encoded protein: CSHRSSGDYNGQFF.

About this clonotype: This is likely a read error, given that the CDR3 carries no conserved phenylalanine or tryptophan at its end. CDR3 sequence reads: CSVDRSGTVGSYEQYS. The CDR3 coding sequence is TGCAGCGTCGACCGGTCGGGGACAGTAGGAAGTTACGAGCAGTACTCC. The gene calls are TRBV29-1 and TRBJ2-7; 7 bases line up with TRBD1. V trimming: 6 bases; J trimming: 4 bases; junction bases outside the gene matches: 18. The CDR3 length is 16 residues. Germline loops: CDR1 SQVTM, CDR2 ANQGSEA.

As concerns this clonotype: The junction and the germline gene differ at one end; a read error may be behind it. V is TRBV7-8 and J is TRBJ2-5; 10 nucleotides agree with TRBD2. The CDR3 runs to 15 residues. Per the germline V gene, CDR1 is SGHVS and CDR2 is FQNEAQ. The DNA for the CDR3 is TGTGCCAGCAGATTTAGTAGAGCGGGAGGGGAGACCCAATACTTC. Residues: CASRFSRAGGETQYF.

This chain connects TRBV6-1 to TRBJ1-5; TRBD1 matches at 7 bases. The CDR3 extends over 16 amino acids. Germline loops: CDR1 MNHNS, CDR2 SASEGT. The V gene end was trimmed by 4 bases and the J gene end by 3 bases; junction bases not matched to a gene: 9. As DNA, the CDR3 is TGTGCCAGCAGTGGGCGACAGGGAATAATCAATCAGCCCCAGCATTTT. It encodes CASSGRQGIINQPQHF.